These 9 T cell receptor beta chains were all obtained from the same sample, sequenced in a study of cytomegalovirus exposure and HLA in healthy donors. Both 60 Vbeta primers and 13 Jbeta primers went into the PCR. The method was immunoSEQ multiplex PCR; TCRdb's version includes in-frame clones alone and lacks a portion of them. The table has 130,000 to 150,000 clones, around 77% seen once. Sequenced sample: PBMCs. The receptors here all came from a man aged 25 to 40 in good health and CMV-seronegative.

The rearrangement joins TRBV28 to TRBJ2-7; tentative D call: TRBD2 (6 bases). Germline V gene data show CDR1 as MDHEN and CDR2 as SYDVKM. The CDR3 is 13 amino acids. Between the trimmed V and J ends, which lost 10 bases and 6 bases, there was a span of 19 bases. The CDR3 nucleotides read TGTGCCAACTCGGCTAGCGCGCGGGGCGAGCAGTACTTC. Protein: CANSASARGEQYF.

This clone turned up a few times. In DNA form, the CDR3 reads TGCGCCAGCAGCCCGACTCAGACGGGCGGGCATGGCTACACCTTC. This codes for CASSPTQTGGHGYTF. The chain recombines TRBV4-1 with TRBJ1-2, with unresolved D. This CDR3 spans 15 amino acids. Germline V gene lookup returns CDR1 MGHRA and CDR2 YSYEKL. Trimming cost V 4 bases and J 6 bases, with 18 bases left between them.

V is TRBV2 and J is TRBJ1-6, with D possibly matching TRBD1 (5 bases). CDR3 length equals 15 residues. Trimming took off 7 bases at V and 0 bases at J, with 10 bases between the two ends. Germline V gene data show CDR1 as SNHLY and CDR2 as FYNNEI. CDR3: CASIRGDSYNSPLHF. CDR3 bases: TGTGCCAGCATACGGGGGGACTCCTATAATTCACCCCTCCACTTT.

On this clone itself: A much larger clone differs from this one at a single base, so this may be a read error. CDR3 sequence reads: CAWRDFDPNTEAFF. In nucleotides, the CDR3 is TGTGCCTGGAGGGACTTTGACCCCAACACTGAAGCTTTCTTT. This sequence joins TRBV30 and TRBJ1-1; D gene unclear. CDR1 and CDR2 (germline): GTSNPN, SVGIG (reference sequence). V gave up 3 bases and J gave up 2 bases, with 13 bases separating them. CDR3 size: 14 residues.

The chain joins TRBV28 to TRBJ2-5; D may be TRBD2 (6 bases). Trimming cost V 7 bases and J 0 bases, with 12 bases left between them. This CDR3 is built from 14 residues. CDR1 is MDHEN, CDR2 SYDVKM, per germline. The DNA of the CDR3 is TGTGCCAGCACCGCAGGAGGGCACCAAGAGACCCAGTACTTC. It is translated as CASTAGGHQETQYF.

This clone was recorded only once. J is TRBJ1-5 and V is TRBV18, with a tentative D call TRBD1 (5 bases). This CDR3 is 14 amino acids long. Trimming left V 4 bases short and J 3 bases short, with 10 bases between. Germline CDR1 reads KGHSH; CDR2 reads LQKENI. DNA of the CDR3: TGTGCCAGCTCACTTTGGGACTCCAATCAGCCCCAGCATTTT. Amino acid sequence: CASSLWDSNQPQHF.

The chain recombines TRBV30 with TRBJ1-6, with 9 bases aligning to TRBD1. CDR1 GTSNPN and CDR2 SVGIG come from the germline V gene (reference sequence). The J segment lost 10 bases and the V segment lost 4 bases, leaving 8 bases of the junction unmatched. CDR3 size: 14 residues. The CDR3 DNA is TGTGCCTGGATCCCCTGGGACAGGGACTCACCCCTCCACTTT. Protein sequence: CAWIPWDRDSPLHF.

The CDR3 protein is CASSQGPQGIQETQYF. The CDR3, as DNA: TGCGCCAGCAGCCAGGGACCCCAGGGGATCCAAGAGACCCAGTACTTC. The chain is built from TRBV4-1 and TRBJ2-5, with a possible D match to TRBD1 (6 bases). The germline CDR1 and CDR2 sequences are MGHRA and YSYEKL. This CDR3 comprises 16 residues. Trimming stripped 3 bases from V and 1 base from J, with 15 bases between.

CDR3 nucleotide sequence: TGTGCCAGCAGTTTACCCGGGACATGGGACACTGAAGCTTTCTTT. It is translated as CASSLPGTWDTEAFF. The chain combines TRBV28 with TRBJ1-1, with a possible D match to TRBD1 (6 bases). From germline, CDR1 is MDHEN and CDR2 SYDVKM. V shed 2 bases and J shed 3 bases, with 13 bases lying between them. This CDR3 is 15 amino acids long.